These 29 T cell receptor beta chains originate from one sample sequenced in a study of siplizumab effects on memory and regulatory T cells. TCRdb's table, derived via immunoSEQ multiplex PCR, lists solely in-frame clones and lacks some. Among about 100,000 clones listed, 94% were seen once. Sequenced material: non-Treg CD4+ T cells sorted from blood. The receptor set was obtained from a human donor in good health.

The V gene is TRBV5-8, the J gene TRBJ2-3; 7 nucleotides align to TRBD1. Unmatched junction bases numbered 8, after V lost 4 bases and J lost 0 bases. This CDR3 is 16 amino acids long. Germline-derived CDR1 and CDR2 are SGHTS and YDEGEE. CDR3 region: CASSLGQVGSTDTQYF. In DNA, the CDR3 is TGTGCCAGCAGCCTCGGACAGGTGGGGAGCACAGATACGCAGTATTTT.

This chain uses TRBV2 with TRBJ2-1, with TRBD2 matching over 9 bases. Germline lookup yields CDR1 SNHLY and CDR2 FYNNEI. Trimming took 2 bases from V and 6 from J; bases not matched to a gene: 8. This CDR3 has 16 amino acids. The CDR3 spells CASSERRAGGGNEQFF. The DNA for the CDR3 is TGTGCCAGCAGTGAACGTAGAGCGGGAGGTGGCAATGAGCAGTTCTTC.

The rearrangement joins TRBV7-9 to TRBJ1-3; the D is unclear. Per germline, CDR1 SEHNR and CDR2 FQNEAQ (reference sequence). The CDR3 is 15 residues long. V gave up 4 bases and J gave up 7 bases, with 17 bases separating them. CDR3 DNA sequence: TGTGCCAGCAGCTCAGACCTCCGGCTAGGGAACACCATATATTTT. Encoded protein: CASSSDLRLGNTIYF.

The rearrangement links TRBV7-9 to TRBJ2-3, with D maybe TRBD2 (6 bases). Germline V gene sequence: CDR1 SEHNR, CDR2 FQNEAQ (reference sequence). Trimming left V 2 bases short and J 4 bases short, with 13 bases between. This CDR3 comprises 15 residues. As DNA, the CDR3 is TGTGCCAGCAGCTTAAACTCCGGAGGGGCAGATACGCAGTATTTT. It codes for CASSLNSGGADTQYF.

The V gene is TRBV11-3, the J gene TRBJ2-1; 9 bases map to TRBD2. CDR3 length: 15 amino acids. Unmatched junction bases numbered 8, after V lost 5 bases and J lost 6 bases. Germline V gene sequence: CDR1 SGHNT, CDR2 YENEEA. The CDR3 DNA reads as TGTGCCAGCAGCGAGATAGCGGGAGTTTCCAATGAGCAGTTCTTC. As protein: CASSEIAGVSNEQFF.

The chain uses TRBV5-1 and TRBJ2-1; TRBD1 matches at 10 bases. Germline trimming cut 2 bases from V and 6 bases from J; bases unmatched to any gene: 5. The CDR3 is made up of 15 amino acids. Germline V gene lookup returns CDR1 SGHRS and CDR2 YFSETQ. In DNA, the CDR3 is TGCGCCAGCAGCTTCGACAGGGGGCCCTCCAATGAGCAGTTCTTC. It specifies CASSFDRGPSNEQFF.

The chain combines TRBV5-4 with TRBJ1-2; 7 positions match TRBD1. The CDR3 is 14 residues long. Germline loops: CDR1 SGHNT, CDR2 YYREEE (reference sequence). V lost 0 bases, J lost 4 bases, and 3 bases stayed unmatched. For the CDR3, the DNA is TGTGCCAGCAGCTTGGTGGGACAGCCCTATGGCTACACCTTC. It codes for CASSLVGQPYGYTF.

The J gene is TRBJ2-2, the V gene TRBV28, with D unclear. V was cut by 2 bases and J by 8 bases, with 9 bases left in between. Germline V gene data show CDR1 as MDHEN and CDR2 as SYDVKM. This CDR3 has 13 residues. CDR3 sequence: CASSLNAPGELFF. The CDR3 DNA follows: TGTGCCAGCAGTTTAAATGCCCCTGGGGAGCTGTTTTTT.

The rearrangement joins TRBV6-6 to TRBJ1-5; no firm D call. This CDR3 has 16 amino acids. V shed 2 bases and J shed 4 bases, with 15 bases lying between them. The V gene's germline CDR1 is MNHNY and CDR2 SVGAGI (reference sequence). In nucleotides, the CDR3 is TGTGCCAGCAGTTACGGTGGGGAATCAGGAAATCAGCCCCAGCATTTT. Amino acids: CASSYGGESGNQPQHF.

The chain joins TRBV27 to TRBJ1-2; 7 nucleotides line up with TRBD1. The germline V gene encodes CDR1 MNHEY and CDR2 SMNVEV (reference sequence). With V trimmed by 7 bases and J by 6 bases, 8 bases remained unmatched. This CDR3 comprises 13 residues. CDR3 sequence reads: CASTTGQTHGYTF. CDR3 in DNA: TGTGCCAGCACCACGGGACAGACCCATGGCTACACCTTC.

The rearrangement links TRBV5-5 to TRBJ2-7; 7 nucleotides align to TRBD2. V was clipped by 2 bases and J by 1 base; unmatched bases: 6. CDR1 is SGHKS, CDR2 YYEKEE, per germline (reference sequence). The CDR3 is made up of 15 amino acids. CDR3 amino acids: CASSLGASGSYEQYF. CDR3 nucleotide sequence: TGTGCCAGCAGCTTAGGGGCTAGCGGATCCTACGAGCAGTACTTC.

The CDR3 bases are TGTGCCAGTAGTGCCCAACAGGGGTTCGGGGAGACCCAGTACTTC. This codes for CASSAQQGFGETQYF. The chain has TRBV19 and TRBJ2-5, with TRBD1 matching 7 bases. CDR3 size: 15 residues. Germline V lookup: CDR1 LNHDA, CDR2 SQIVND (reference sequence). With V trimmed by 5 bases and J by 5 bases, 11 bases remained unmatched.

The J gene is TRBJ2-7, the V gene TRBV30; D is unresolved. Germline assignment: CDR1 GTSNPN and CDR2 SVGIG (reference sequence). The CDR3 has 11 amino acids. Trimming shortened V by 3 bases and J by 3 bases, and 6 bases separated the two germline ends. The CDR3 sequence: CAWRRNYEQYF. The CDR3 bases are TGTGCCTGGAGGCGAAACTACGAGCAGTACTTC.

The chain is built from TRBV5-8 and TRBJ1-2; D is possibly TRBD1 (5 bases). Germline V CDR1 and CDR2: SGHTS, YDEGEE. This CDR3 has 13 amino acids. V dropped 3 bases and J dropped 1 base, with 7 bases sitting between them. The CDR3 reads CASSWDGNYGYTF. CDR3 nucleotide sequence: TGTGCCAGCAGCTGGGACGGTAACTATGGCTACACCTTC.

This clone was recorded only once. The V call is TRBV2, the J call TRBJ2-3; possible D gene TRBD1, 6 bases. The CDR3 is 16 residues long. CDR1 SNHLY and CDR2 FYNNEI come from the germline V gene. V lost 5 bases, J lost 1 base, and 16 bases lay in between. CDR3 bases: TGTGCCAGCAGTCCAGGGGTAGCGACCGGCACAGATACGCAGTATTTT. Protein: CASSPGVATGTDTQYF.

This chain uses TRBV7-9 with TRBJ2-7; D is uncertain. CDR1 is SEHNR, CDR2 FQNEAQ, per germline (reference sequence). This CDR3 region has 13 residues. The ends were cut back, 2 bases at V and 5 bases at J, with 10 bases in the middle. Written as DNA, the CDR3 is TGTGCCAGCAGCTTACTGGGTGCAGACGAGCAGTACTTC. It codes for CASSLLGADEQYF.

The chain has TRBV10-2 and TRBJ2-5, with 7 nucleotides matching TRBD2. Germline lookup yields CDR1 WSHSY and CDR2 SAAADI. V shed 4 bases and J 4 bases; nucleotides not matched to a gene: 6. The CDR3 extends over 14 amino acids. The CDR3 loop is CASSGGGRPETQYF. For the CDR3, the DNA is TGCGCCAGCAGTGGAGGCGGGAGACCAGAGACCCAGTACTTC.

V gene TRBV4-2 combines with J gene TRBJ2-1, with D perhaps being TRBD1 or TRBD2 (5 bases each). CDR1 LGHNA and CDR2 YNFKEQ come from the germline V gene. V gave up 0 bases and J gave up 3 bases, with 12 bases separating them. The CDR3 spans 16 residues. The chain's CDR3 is CASSQEGLGGYNEQFF. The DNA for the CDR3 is TGTGCCAGCAGCCAAGAGGGGCTTGGGGGCTACAATGAGCAGTTCTTC.

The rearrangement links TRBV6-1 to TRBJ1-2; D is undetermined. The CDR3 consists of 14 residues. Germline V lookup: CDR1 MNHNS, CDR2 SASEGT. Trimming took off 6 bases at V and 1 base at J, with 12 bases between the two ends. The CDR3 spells CASRATGINYGYTF. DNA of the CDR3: TGTGCCAGCAGGGCGACCGGGATTAACTATGGCTACACCTTC.

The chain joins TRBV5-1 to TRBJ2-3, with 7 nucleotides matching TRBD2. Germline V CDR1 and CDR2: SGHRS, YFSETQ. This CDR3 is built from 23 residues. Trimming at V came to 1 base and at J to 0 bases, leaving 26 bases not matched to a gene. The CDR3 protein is CASSLNLNCTLKLGRGSTDTQYF. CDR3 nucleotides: TGCGCCAGCAGCTTGAACCTCAATTGTACGCTCAAATTGGGGCGGGGGAGCACAGATACGCAGTATTTT.

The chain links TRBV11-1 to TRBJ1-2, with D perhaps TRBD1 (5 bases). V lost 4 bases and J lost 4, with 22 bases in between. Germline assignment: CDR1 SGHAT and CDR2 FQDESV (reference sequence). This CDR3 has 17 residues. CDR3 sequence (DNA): TGTGCCAGCAGCTCTAACTACGACAGACCGAGTCCCTATGGCTACACCTTC. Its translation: CASSSNYDRPSPYGYTF.

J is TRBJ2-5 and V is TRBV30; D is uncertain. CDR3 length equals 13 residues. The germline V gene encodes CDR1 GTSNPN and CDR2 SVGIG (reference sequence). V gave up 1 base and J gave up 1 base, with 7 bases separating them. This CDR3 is CAWSGASQETQYF. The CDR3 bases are TGTGCCTGGAGTGGAGCTAGCCAAGAGACCCAGTACTTC.

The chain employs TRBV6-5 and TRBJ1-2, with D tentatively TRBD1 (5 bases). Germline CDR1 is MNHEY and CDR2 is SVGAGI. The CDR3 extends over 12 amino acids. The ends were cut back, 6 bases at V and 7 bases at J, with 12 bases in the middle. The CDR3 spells CASRLKQAGYTF. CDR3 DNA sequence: TGTGCCAGCAGGCTCAAACAGGCTGGCTACACCTTC.

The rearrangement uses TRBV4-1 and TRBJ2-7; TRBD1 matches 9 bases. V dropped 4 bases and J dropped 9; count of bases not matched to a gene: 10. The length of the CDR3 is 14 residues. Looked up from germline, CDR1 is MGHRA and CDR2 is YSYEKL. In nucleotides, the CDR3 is TGCGCCAGCAGCCCCGGGACAGGGTATAGTGGGCAGTACTTC. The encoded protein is CASSPGTGYSGQYF.

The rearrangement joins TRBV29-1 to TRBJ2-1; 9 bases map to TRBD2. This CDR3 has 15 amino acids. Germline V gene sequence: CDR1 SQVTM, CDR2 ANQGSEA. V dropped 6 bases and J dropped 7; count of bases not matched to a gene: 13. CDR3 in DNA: TGCAGCGTCGGACTGAGGGTAGCGGGAGCAAATGAGCAGTTCTTC. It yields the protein CSVGLRVAGANEQFF.

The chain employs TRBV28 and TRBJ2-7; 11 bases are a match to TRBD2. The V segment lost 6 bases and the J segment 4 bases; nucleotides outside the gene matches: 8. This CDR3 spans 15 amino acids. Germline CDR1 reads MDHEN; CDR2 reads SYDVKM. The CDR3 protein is CASRYQLAGEYEQYF. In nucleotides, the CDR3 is TGTGCCAGCAGATACCAACTAGCGGGAGAGTACGAGCAGTACTTC.

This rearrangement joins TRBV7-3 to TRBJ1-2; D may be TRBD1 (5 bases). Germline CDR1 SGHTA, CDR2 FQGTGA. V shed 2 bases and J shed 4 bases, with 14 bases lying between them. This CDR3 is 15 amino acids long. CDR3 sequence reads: CASSLEKGGTYGYTF. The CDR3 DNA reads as TGTGCCAGCAGCTTAGAAAAAGGCGGGACCTATGGCTACACCTTC.

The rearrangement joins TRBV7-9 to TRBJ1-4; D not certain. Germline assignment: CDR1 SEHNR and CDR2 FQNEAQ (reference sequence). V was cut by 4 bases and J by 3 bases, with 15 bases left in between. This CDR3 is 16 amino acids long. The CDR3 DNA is TGTGCCAGCAGCTCTTACCAGGAGGTCGCTAATGAAAAACTGTTTTTT. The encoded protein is CASSSYQEVANEKLFF.

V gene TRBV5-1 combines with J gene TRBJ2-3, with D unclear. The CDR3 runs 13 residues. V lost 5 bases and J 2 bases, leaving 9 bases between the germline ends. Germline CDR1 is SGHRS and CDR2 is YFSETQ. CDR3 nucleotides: TGCGCCAGCAGGTTTGTCCCCACAGATACGCAGTATTTT. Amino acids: CASRFVPTDTQYF.